The present T cell receptor (beta chain) was sequenced within a study of blood T cell repertoires in COVID-19. V lost 5 bases and J lost 0, with 10 bases in between. There are 15 residues in the CDR3. Per germline, CDR1 SEHNR and CDR2 FQNEAQ (reference sequence). In the original processing: Reference gene primers were amplified, and this amplification served to estimate nucleated cell counts. Clones were sequenced by immunoSEQ multiplex PCR, and TCRdb holds only the in-frame ones, with some missing. V and J calls and clone size come straight from that table; D and trimming were deduced from the DNA. This sample carries fewer than 90,000 clones, about 95% of them seen once, and the ten largest clones take around 4%.

Sequencing was done on a sample of peripheral blood. This receptor was taken from a human donor with active COVID-19. The donor label of this sample is uncertain. The chain joins TRBV7-9 to TRBJ1-4; D remains ambiguous. The CDR3 DNA sequence: TGTGCCAGCAGCCGTTCATCAGCAACTAATGAAAAACTGTTTTTT. Translation gives CASSRSSATNEKLFF.